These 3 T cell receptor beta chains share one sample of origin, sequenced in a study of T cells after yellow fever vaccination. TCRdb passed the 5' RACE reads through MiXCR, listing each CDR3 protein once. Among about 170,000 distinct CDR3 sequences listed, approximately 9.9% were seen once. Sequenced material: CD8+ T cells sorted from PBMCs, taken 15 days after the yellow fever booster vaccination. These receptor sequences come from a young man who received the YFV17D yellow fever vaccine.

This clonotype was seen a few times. The CDR3 DNA sequence: TGTGCCAGTAATGGGGGTATCGGCTATGGCTACACCTTC. It yields the protein CASNGGIGYGYTF. The chain carries TRBV19 and TRBJ1-2; possibly TRBD1 for D (5 bases). Germline loops: CDR1 LNHDA, CDR2 SQIVND (reference sequence). Trimming took 7 bases from V and 4 from J, leaving 13 bases between them. CDR3 length: 13 amino acids. Based on the CDR3 plus reference TRBV19 and TRBJ1-2, the full variable domain is DGGITQSPKYLFRKEGQNVTLSCEQNLNHDAMYWYRQDPGQGLRLIYYSQIVNDFQKGDIAEGYSVSREKKESFPLTVTSAQKNPTAFYLCASNGGIGYGYTFGSGTRLTVV.

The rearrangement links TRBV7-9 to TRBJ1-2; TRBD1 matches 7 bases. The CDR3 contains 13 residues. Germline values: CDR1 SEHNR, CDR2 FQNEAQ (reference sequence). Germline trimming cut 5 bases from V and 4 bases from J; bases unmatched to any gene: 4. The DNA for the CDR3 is TGTGCCAGCAGCAAGACAGGGATCTATGGCTACACCTTC. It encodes CASSKTGIYGYTF.

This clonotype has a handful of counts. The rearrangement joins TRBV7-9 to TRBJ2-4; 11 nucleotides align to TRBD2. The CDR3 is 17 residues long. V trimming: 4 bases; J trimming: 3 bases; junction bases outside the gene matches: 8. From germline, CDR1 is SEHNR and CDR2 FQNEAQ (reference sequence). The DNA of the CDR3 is TGTGCCAGCAGCTCACCTAGCGGGGGGCTGGGCAAAAACATTCAGTACTTC. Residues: CASSSPSGGLGKNIQYF.